A single sample is the source of the 25 T cell receptor beta chains below, sequenced in a study of blood T cell repertoires in COVID-19. Data came from immunoSEQ multiplex PCR; TCRdb stores just in-frame clones and leaves some out. The profile covers roughly 290,000 clones, with approximately 85% appearing a single time and around 1% taken by the ten largest. Sample: peripheral blood. The source of these receptors is a human donor with COVID-19, enrolled during active disease. The donor label of this sample is uncertain.

The J gene is TRBJ1-1, the V gene TRBV29-1; TRBD1 is a possible D gene (6 bases). V was shortened by 4 bases and J by 1 base, with 13 bases between the two germline ends. This CDR3 region has 14 residues. The germline gives CDR1 SQVTM, CDR2 ANQGSEA. CDR3 sequence reads: CSVGVVRGNTEAFF. CDR3 sequence (DNA): TGCAGCGTTGGGGTCGTCAGGGGGAACACTGAAGCTTTCTTT.

V is TRBV6-5 and J is TRBJ2-7; the match to TRBD1 covers 9 bases. The CDR3 is made up of 14 amino acids. Germline V gene lookup returns CDR1 MNHEY and CDR2 SVGAGI. V shed 4 bases, J shed 4 bases, and the junction held 5 bases outside the gene matches. In nucleotides, the CDR3 is TGTGCCAGCAGTTCCGGGACAGGGTCTTACGAGCAGTACTTC. Translating gives CASSSGTGSYEQYF.

This chain links TRBV6-5 with TRBJ1-1; 7 nucleotides align to TRBD1. Unmatched junction bases numbered 9, after V lost 7 bases and J lost 1 base. CDR3 size: 15 residues. The germline V gene has CDR1 MNHEY and CDR2 SVGAGI. CDR3 coding DNA: TGTGCCAGCAAGGGTGTCAACAGGGGGAACACTGAAGCTTTCTTT. Protein sequence: CASKGVNRGNTEAFF.

The CDR3 here is CASSDRFGEQYF. The CDR3 DNA is TGTGCCAGCAGCGACAGGTTCGGCGAGCAGTACTTC. V and J are TRBV6-5 and TRBJ2-7; possibly TRBD1 for D (6 bases). V lost 6 bases and J 6 bases, leaving 12 bases between the germline ends. From germline, CDR1 is MNHEY and CDR2 SVGAGI. This CDR3 region has 12 residues.

The chain combines TRBV5-4 with TRBJ2-7; 7 nucleotides agree with TRBD1. Germline trimming cut 0 bases from V and 3 bases from J; bases unmatched to any gene: 3. CDR3 size: 14 residues. Germline-derived CDR1 and CDR2 are SGHNT and YYREEE (reference sequence). The CDR3 nucleotides are TGTGCCAGCAGCTTGGGACAGGGTAGCTACGAGCAGTACTTC. This translates into CASSLGQGSYEQYF.

This clone came up many times. The same CDR3 can be traced to other DNA sequences in this sample. The gene calls are TRBV10-3 and TRBJ1-2; TRBD1 matches at 8 bases. Trimming at V came to 10 bases and at J to 7 bases, leaving 2 bases not matched to a gene. This CDR3 spans 10 amino acids. CDR1 is ENHRY and CDR2 is SYGVKD in the germline V gene. DNA of the CDR3: TGTGCCACAGGACAGGGTGGCTACACCTTC. This translates into CATGQGGYTF.

The count of this clone is one. The V gene is TRBV19, the J gene TRBJ2-1, with TRBD2 matching 7 bases. Losses at the gene ends were 5 bases for V and 10 bases for J; bases not matched to a gene: 11. Germline lookup yields CDR1 LNHDA and CDR2 SQIVND (reference sequence). The CDR3 extends over 14 amino acids. The CDR3 DNA follows: TGTGCCAGTAGTGCTAGCGGCAGATGGGGAGAGCAGTTCTTC. Its protein is CASSASGRWGEQFF.

The gene calls are TRBV19 and TRBJ1-5; 8 bases map to TRBD1. Germline CDR1 and CDR2: LNHDA and SQIVND (reference sequence). This CDR3 spans 15 amino acids. With 4 bases clipped from V and 0 bases from J, the junction kept 2 bases outside the gene matches. CDR3 in amino acids: CASSTDRGSNQPQHF. The CDR3 DNA reads TGTGCCAGTAGTACCGACAGGGGTAGCAATCAGCCCCAGCATTTT. Full variable domain (remainder filled in from reference TRBV19 and TRBJ1-5): DGGITQSPKYLFRKEGQNVTLSCEQNLNHDAMYWYRQDPGQGLRLIYYSQIVNDFQKGDIAEGYSVSREKKESFPLTVTSAQKNPTAFYLCASSTDRGSNQPQHFGDGTRLSIL.

The J gene is TRBJ1-5, the V gene TRBV18; D uncertain. The CDR3 is made up of 13 amino acids. Trimming pared 2 bases from V and 5 bases from J, leaving 7 bases between. Germline V gene sequence: CDR1 KGHSH, CDR2 LQKENI. CDR3 sequence: CASSPFLDQPQHF. The CDR3 DNA is TGTGCCAGCTCACCATTCTTAGATCAGCCCCAGCATTTT.

CDR3: CASSVFGQGHEQFF. CDR3 DNA sequence: TGTGCCAGCAGTGTTTTTGGACAGGGGCATGAGCAGTTCTTC. The chain is built from TRBV2 and TRBJ2-1; 9 bases are a match to TRBD1. The V and J ends lost 4 bases and 8 bases, in that order; junction bases with no gene match: 6. The CDR3 consists of 14 residues. Germline CDR1 is SNHLY and CDR2 is FYNNEI.

The CDR3 DNA reads as TGCAGCGTTGAAACTCTGGGTATCGGGGTAGGGGGTGATGAGCAGTTCTTC. Amino acid sequence: CSVETLGIGVGGDEQFF. The V gene is TRBV29-1, the J gene TRBJ2-1, with a weak D call TRBD1 (6 bases). Per the germline V gene, CDR1 is SQVTM and CDR2 is ANQGSEA. Trimming removed 2 bases from V and 8 bases from J, with 25 bases in between. This CDR3 has 17 residues.

As regards this clone: One end of the junction does not line up with germline, which may come from a read error. V usage is TRBV7-7 and J usage is TRBJ1-5; 9 nucleotides line up with TRBD1. The CDR3 is 18 residues long. From germline, CDR1 is SSHAT and CDR2 FNYEAQ (reference sequence). In nucleotides, the CDR3 is TGTGCTAGCAGCCCCCCTCATCGGGACAGGGCTGCAAATCAGCCCCAGCATTTT. This translates into CASSPPHRDRAANQPQHF.

The rearrangement links TRBV28 to TRBJ1-2, with TRBD1 as a possible D gene (5 bases). The CDR3 extends over 14 amino acids. Germline V gene data show CDR1 as MDHEN and CDR2 as SYDVKM. V lost 3 bases, J lost 7 bases, and 15 bases lay in between. CDR3 loop: CASSFGGGVSGYTF. CDR3 in DNA: TGTGCCAGCAGTTTTGGGGGGGGTGTGTCTGGCTACACCTTC.

The chain recombines TRBV4-3 with TRBJ2-5, with TRBD2 matching 14 bases. This CDR3 has 15 residues. Looked up from germline, CDR1 is LGHNA and CDR2 is YSLEER. The junction had 0 bases not matched to a gene; V was cut back by 1 base and J by 5 bases. This CDR3 is CASSQGLAGGETQYF. The CDR3 coding sequence is TGCGCCAGCAGCCAAGGACTAGCGGGGGGGGAGACCCAGTACTTC.

This chain links TRBV5-1 with TRBJ2-1, with a weak D call TRBD2 (6 bases). V was trimmed by 2 bases and J by 9 bases, leaving 12 bases between them. This CDR3 spans 13 amino acids. CDR1 and CDR2 (germline): SGHRS, YFSETQ. CDR3 nucleotides: TGCGCCAGCAGCTTTGGAGGGCTCGGTGAGCAGTTCTTC. Amino acid sequence: CASSFGGLGEQFF. Complete variable domain (other parts from reference TRBV5-1 and TRBJ2-1): KAGVTQTPRYLIKTRGQQVTLSCSPISGHRSVSWYQQTPGQGLQFLFEYFSETQRNKGNFPGRFSGRQFSNSRSEMNVSTLELGDSALYLCASSFGGLGEQFFGPGTRLTVL.

The J gene is TRBJ2-7, the V gene TRBV27, with D tentatively TRBD2 (5 bases). The CDR3 sequence is 13 residues long. Germline V gene sequence: CDR1 MNHEY, CDR2 SMNVEV (reference sequence). Deletions cut 9 bases from V and 4 bases from J, with 16 bases between. Here the CDR3 DNA reads TGTGCCAGACCGCGGGCCCTAGGGTACGAGCAGTACTTC. Translation: CARPRALGYEQYF.

The rearrangement joins TRBV29-1 to TRBJ2-3; D remains unclear. CDR1 SQVTM and CDR2 ANQGSEA come from the germline V gene. The V end was cut by 0 bases, the J end by 8 bases, with 12 bases between. The CDR3 extends over 13 amino acids. The DNA for the CDR3 is TGCAGCGTTGAAGAAACCCGATCGGGTACGCAGTATTTT. The encoded protein is CSVEETRSGTQYF.

The chain links TRBV30 to TRBJ1-6, with TRBD1 identical over 8 bases. The length of the CDR3 is 14 residues. Looked up from germline, CDR1 is GTSNPN and CDR2 is SVGIG (reference sequence). The ends lost 6 bases at V and 6 bases at J; junction bases unmatched: 7. The CDR3 DNA is TGTGCCTGCCAAAAGGACAGGGTTAATTCACCCCTCCACTTT. This codes for CACQKDRVNSPLHF.

The chain couples TRBV19 to TRBJ2-5; TRBD1 might be the D (7 bases). The ends were cut back, 7 bases at V and 5 bases at J, with 17 bases in the middle. Germline assignment: CDR1 LNHDA and CDR2 SQIVND (reference sequence). The CDR3 spans 14 residues. The CDR3 DNA is TGTGCCAGTAAGGAGGGGGCAGGAAGGGAGACCCAGTACTTC. Its protein product is CASKEGAGRETQYF.

The CDR3 DNA sequence: TGTGCCAGTAGTATAGGACAGATCGGAAACACCATATATTTT. Its translation: CASSIGQIGNTIYF. The chain couples TRBV19 to TRBJ1-3, with a tentative D call TRBD1 (5 bases). Germline CDR1 is LNHDA and CDR2 is SQIVND (reference sequence). V lost 1 base and J lost 4, with 8 bases in between. There are 14 residues in the CDR3.

This chain joins TRBV5-1 and TRBJ2-1, with D unclear. The V gene's germline CDR1 is SGHRS and CDR2 YFSETQ. V lost 1 base and J lost 7, with 6 bases in between. CDR3 length: 12 residues. For the CDR3, the DNA is TGCGCCAGCAGCTTGCCCGGTAATGAGCAGTTCTTC. Translated, it gives CASSLPGNEQFF.

The V and J genes are TRBV9 and TRBJ2-7, with 8 bases aligning to TRBD1. The CDR3 length is 15 residues. Trimming cost V 3 bases and J 2 bases; bases outside gene matches: 7. Germline V gives CDR1 SGDLS, CDR2 YYNGEE. The CDR3 loop is CASSEHDRGPYEQYF. The CDR3 region has the DNA TGTGCCAGCAGCGAGCACGACAGGGGACCCTACGAGCAGTACTTC.

V is TRBV6-1 and J is TRBJ2-5; D not resolved. Between the trimmed V and J ends, which lost 3 bases and 5 bases, there was a span of 13 bases. This CDR3 region has 14 residues. Germline V gives CDR1 MNHNS, CDR2 SASEGT. CDR3 sequence: CASSDPGNRETQYF. In DNA form, the CDR3 reads TGTGCCAGCAGTGATCCGGGTAATCGGGAGACCCAGTACTTC.

The J gene is TRBJ2-3, the V gene TRBV25-1; D is perhaps TRBD2 (6 bases). CDR3 size: 15 residues. The V gene lost 1 base and the J gene lost 1 base, with 9 bases spanning the gap. From germline, CDR1 is MGHDK and CDR2 SYGVNS. CDR3: CASSESSSGTDTQYF. DNA for the CDR3: TGTGCCAGCAGTGAATCTTCTAGCGGCACAGATACGCAGTATTTT.

This clone showed up many times. The chain recombines TRBV2 with TRBJ1-4; possible D gene TRBD1, 5 bases. CDR3 length: 13 residues. Looked up from germline, CDR1 is SNHLY and CDR2 is FYNNEI. V dropped 10 bases and J dropped 7 bases, with 16 bases sitting between them. The CDR3 region is CATSYSGGEKLFF. In DNA form, the CDR3 reads TGTGCCACCTCATACAGCGGGGGTGAAAAACTGTTTTTT.